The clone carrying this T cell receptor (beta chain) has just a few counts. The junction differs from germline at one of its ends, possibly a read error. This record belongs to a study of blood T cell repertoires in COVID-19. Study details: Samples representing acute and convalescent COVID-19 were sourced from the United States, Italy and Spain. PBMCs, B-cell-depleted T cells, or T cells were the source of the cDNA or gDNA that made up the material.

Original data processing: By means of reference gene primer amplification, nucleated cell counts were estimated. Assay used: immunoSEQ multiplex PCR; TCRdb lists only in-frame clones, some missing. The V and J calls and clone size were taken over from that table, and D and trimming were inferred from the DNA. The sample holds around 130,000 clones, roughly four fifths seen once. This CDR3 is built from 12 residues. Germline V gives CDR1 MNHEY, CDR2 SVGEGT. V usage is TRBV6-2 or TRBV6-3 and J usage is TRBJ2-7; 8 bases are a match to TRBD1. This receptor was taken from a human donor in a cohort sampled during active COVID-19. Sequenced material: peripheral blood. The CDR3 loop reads CASSFPTGQVNF. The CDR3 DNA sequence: TGTGCCAGCAGTTTCCCGACGGGACAGGTCAACTTC.